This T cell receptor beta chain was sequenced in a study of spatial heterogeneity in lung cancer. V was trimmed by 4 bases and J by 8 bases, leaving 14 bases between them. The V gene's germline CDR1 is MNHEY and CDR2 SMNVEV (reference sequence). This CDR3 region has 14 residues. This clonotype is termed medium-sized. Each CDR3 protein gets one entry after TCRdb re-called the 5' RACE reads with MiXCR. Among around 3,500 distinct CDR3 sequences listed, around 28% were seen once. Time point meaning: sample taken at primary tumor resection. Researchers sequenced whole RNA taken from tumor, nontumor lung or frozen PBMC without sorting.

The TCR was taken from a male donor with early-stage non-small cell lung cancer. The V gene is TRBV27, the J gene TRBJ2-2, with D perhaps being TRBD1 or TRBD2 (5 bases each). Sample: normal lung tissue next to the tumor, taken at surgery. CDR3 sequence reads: CASSWGSEWGELFF. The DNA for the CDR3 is TGTGCCAGCAGTTGGGGGTCTGAGTGGGGGGAGCTGTTTTTT.